Below are 9 T cell receptor beta chains sequenced from a single sample in a study of blood T cells in healthy people across ages. For the second PCR, which ran for roughly 6 to 12 cycles, a sample-barcoded 5' primer and a J-beta primer mix were used. TCRdb processed the 5' RACE reads anew with MiXCR; each CDR3 protein has one entry. Of over 600,000 distinct CDR3 sequences listed, around 50% are singletons. Sequencing was performed on blood. The origin of the receptors is an elderly man in good health.

The chain carries TRBV19 and TRBJ1-2; D ambiguous. The germline V gene has CDR1 LNHDA and CDR2 SQIVND (reference sequence). V lost 6 bases to trimming and J lost 0 bases, with 11 bases between them. The CDR3 length is 14 residues. In nucleotides, the CDR3 is TGTGCCAGTAGCCCCGGACTATCTAACTATGGCTACACCTTC. Its translation: CASSPGLSNYGYTF.

The chain uses TRBV28 and TRBJ2-3; TRBD2 matches at 9 bases. V trimming: 7 bases; J trimming: 4 bases; junction bases outside the gene matches: 12. The length of the CDR3 is 16 residues. Germline V CDR1 and CDR2: MDHEN, SYDVKM. CDR3 region: CASTRTGGRAPDTQYF. The CDR3 nucleotides read TGTGCCAGCACTCGAACCGGCGGGAGGGCCCCAGATACGCAGTATTTT.

The sample holds a few counts of this clonotype. Given a much more abundant clone one base away, this may be a read error. This sequence joins TRBV4-2 and TRBJ2-1, with TRBD2 identical over 7 bases. Germline V lookup: CDR1 LGHNA, CDR2 YNFKEQ. The CDR3 extends over 16 amino acids. V was pared by 0 bases and J by 4 bases, with 6 bases of the junction left unmatched. The CDR3 sequence is CASSQEYQREYNEQFF. CDR3 DNA: TGTGCCAGCAGCCAAGAGTATCAGCGGGAATACAATGAGCAGTTCTTC.

J is TRBJ2-7 and V is TRBV6-2 or TRBV6-3, with D unclear. The length of the CDR3 is 13 residues. V was cut by 5 bases and J by 2 bases, with 10 bases left in between. Per the germline V gene, CDR1 is MNHEY and CDR2 is SVGEGT. CDR3 in DNA: TGTGCCAGCAGTGATACGAGGACCTACGAGCAGTACTTC. Its translation: CASSDTRTYEQYF.

This clonotype was picked up a small number of times. V is TRBV20-1 and J is TRBJ1-4; D is unresolved. CDR3 length: 11 amino acids. V was trimmed by 6 bases and J by 7 bases, leaving 9 bases between them. Germline V gives CDR1 DFQATT, CDR2 SNEGSKA (reference sequence). The CDR3 region has the DNA TGCAGTGCAGACTGGGGTGAAAAACTGTTTTTT. This encodes CSADWGEKLFF.

This chain uses TRBV21-1 with TRBJ1-5; TRBD1, as called in the table, went unchecked against the DNA. TRBV21-1 is a documented pseudogene. The CDR3 extends over 17 amino acids. The CDR3 region is CASSLFPSGTVNQPQHF. The CDR3 nucleotides are TGTGCCAGCAGCCTTTTCCCTTCCGGGACGGTGAATCAGCCCCAGCATTTT.

This chain connects TRBV11-2 to TRBJ1-3, with D hard to call. The V gene's germline CDR1 is SGHAT and CDR2 FQNNGV. The germline V and J ends were trimmed by 0 bases and 0 bases, with 9 bases remaining between them. CDR3 length: 16 amino acids. CDR3 sequence: CASSLDMEFSGNTIYF. The CDR3 nucleotides read TGTGCCAGCAGCTTAGACATGGAATTCTCTGGAAACACCATATATTTT.

The chain combines TRBV28 with TRBJ2-2, with TRBD1 as a possible D gene (5 bases). CDR1 is MDHEN and CDR2 is SYDVKM in the germline V gene. V shed 8 bases and J shed 4 bases, with 17 bases lying between them. CDR3 length: 15 amino acids. The CDR3 is CASSSPAGRTGELFF. CDR3 bases: TGTGCCAGCTCATCCCCGGCAGGGCGCACCGGGGAGCTGTTTTTT.

A remark on this clonotype: One end of the junction varies from germline; a read error may be responsible. The chain couples TRBV7-2 to TRBJ2-1; 8 bases line up with TRBD2. The CDR3 contains 16 residues. Germline lookup yields CDR1 SGHTA and CDR2 FQGNSA. CDR3 bases: TGTGCCGGCAGCTCCGTAGCGGGAAGCTCCTACAATGAGCAGTTCTTC. This sequence encodes CAGSSVAGSSYNEQFF.